Each of the 26 T cell receptor beta chains below was sequenced from the same sample in a study of shared clonotypes between healthy human individuals. TCRdb keeps only in-frame clones here, not all; method: immunoSEQ multiplex PCR. The top ten hold approximately 1.7% of the sample, which has 550,000 to 850,000 clones, about 74% seen once. Sequenced: memory CD4+ T cells sorted from blood. As to subset: CD45RA-negative fraction. These receptors all stem from a woman in her thirties in good health.

J is TRBJ2-7 and V is TRBV10-3; TRBD2 matches 10 bases. Looked up from germline, CDR1 is ENHRY and CDR2 is SYGVKD. CDR3 length equals 15 residues. Unmatched junction bases numbered 5, after V lost 2 bases and J lost 4 bases. The CDR3 reads CAISEKGSGGYEQYF. The DNA for the CDR3 is TGTGCCATCAGTGAGAAGGGTAGCGGGGGGTACGAGCAGTACTTC.

This chain uses TRBV27 with TRBJ1-1; D is undetermined. Germline V CDR1 and CDR2: MNHEY, SMNVEV (reference sequence). The germline V and J ends were trimmed by 3 bases and 3 bases, with 8 bases remaining between them. There are 13 residues in the CDR3. The CDR3 protein is CASSFRADTEAFF. The CDR3 DNA follows: TGTGCCAGCAGTTTCCGGGCAGACACTGAAGCTTTCTTT.

The chain has TRBV5-1 and TRBJ1-4; a weak D match, TRBD1 (6 bases). V was trimmed by 0 bases and J by 7 bases, leaving 16 bases between them. CDR3 length: 16 amino acids. Germline V lookup: CDR1 SGHRS, CDR2 YFSETQ. CDR3 DNA: TGCGCCAGCAGCTTGGCAATCAAAGGGGGTAGTGAAAAACTGTTTTTT. Amino acid sequence: CASSLAIKGGSEKLFF.

The V and J genes are TRBV9 and TRBJ1-1; D possibly corresponds to TRBD1 (6 bases). This CDR3 is 14 amino acids long. Germline CDR1 reads SGDLS; CDR2 reads YYNGEE. The V and J ends lost 0 bases and 9 bases respectively, with 15 bases between them. Here the CDR3 reads CASSVATFGGQAFF. The CDR3 region has the DNA TGTGCCAGCAGCGTAGCTACTTTCGGGGGCCAAGCTTTCTTT.

The V and J genes are TRBV4-1 and TRBJ2-3; unclear D gene. The germline V and J ends were trimmed by 4 bases and 1 base, with 12 bases remaining between them. The CDR3 covers 15 residues. Germline loops: CDR1 MGHRA, CDR2 YSYEKL. The CDR3 DNA follows: TGCGCCAGCAGCCCATTCGCCATAGGCACAGATACGCAGTATTTT. Amino acids: CASSPFAIGTDTQYF.

The chain is built from TRBV25-1 and TRBJ2-7; 9 bases map to TRBD2. The CDR3 covers 15 residues. Germline lookup yields CDR1 MGHDK and CDR2 SYGVNS. V shed 3 bases, J shed 6 bases, and the junction held 9 bases outside the gene matches. The CDR3 coding sequence is TGTGCCAGCAGTGACGTTAGCGGGAGAAGGGGCGAGCAGTACTTC. It yields the protein CASSDVSGRRGEQYF.

This clone was seen ten or more times. The chain employs TRBV15 and TRBJ2-7; 10 bases agree with TRBD2. Germline assignment: CDR1 LNHNV and CDR2 YYDKDF (reference sequence). V shed 0 bases, J shed 4 bases, and the junction held 6 bases outside the gene matches. The length of the CDR3 is 16 residues. DNA of the CDR3: TGTGCCACCAGCAGAGATCTAGCGGGAGTTTGGTACGAGCAGTACTTC. It specifies CATSRDLAGVWYEQYF.

The chain links TRBV6-5 to TRBJ1-5; tentatively, D is TRBD1 (6 bases). Germline lookup yields CDR1 MNHEY and CDR2 SVGAGI. Deletions cut 6 bases from V and 2 bases from J, with 11 bases between. The CDR3 totals 14 residues. This CDR3 is CASRAQGGNQPQHF. CDR3 nucleotide sequence: TGTGCCAGCAGAGCACAGGGTGGCAATCAGCCCCAGCATTTT.

V is TRBV15 and J is TRBJ1-2; D might be TRBD1 (6 bases). The length of the CDR3 is 14 residues. In germline, CDR1 is LNHNV, CDR2 YYDKDF (reference sequence). V was cut by 1 base and J by 4 bases, with 10 bases left in between. CDR3 region: CATSRGTDRYGYTF. The CDR3, as DNA: TGTGCCACCAGCAGAGGGACAGACCGCTATGGCTACACCTTC.

V gene TRBV7-9 combines with J gene TRBJ1-1; tentative D call: TRBD1 (6 bases). V dropped 5 bases and J dropped 5 bases, with 12 bases sitting between them. CDR3 length equals 13 residues. Germline V gene data show CDR1 as SEHNR and CDR2 as FQNEAQ (reference sequence). The CDR3 here is CASSRNRVTEAFF. The CDR3 DNA follows: TGTGCCAGCAGCCGAAACAGGGTGACTGAAGCTTTCTTT.

The CDR3 loop is CASSLVADTEAFF. CDR3 in DNA: TGTGCCAGCAGCTTAGTGGCGGACACTGAAGCTTTCTTT. The V gene is TRBV7-8, the J gene TRBJ1-1; no definite D call. The V end lost 1 base, the J end lost 3 bases, and 6 bases lay between the germline ends. CDR3 length equals 13 residues. The germline V gene encodes CDR1 SGHVS and CDR2 FQNEAQ.

The chain links TRBV11-2 to TRBJ2-1; 10 bases match TRBD2. V shed 5 bases, J shed 9 bases, and the junction held 10 bases outside the gene matches. The CDR3 consists of 15 residues. Germline loops: CDR1 SGHAT, CDR2 FQNNGV. Here the CDR3 DNA reads TGTGCCAGCAGCCGGCCAGCGGGGGGGATCGGTGAGCAGTTCTTC. It codes for CASSRPAGGIGEQFF.

Concerning this clone: Other DNA sequences in the sample encode the same CDR3. The chain joins TRBV9 to TRBJ2-1, with D possibly matching TRBD2 (5 bases). CDR1 and CDR2 from the germline V gene are SGDLS and YYNGEE. V gave up 1 base and J gave up 10 bases, with 9 bases separating them. There are 12 residues in the CDR3. CDR3 coding DNA: TGTGCCAGCAGCGTATATCGGGGAGAGCAGTTCTTC. Encoded protein: CASSVYRGEQFF.

The genes are TRBV1 and TRBJ2-7; the table names TRBD2, a call not compared with the DNA. TRBV1 is shown as a pseudogene. The CDR3 sequence is 17 residues long. The CDR3 DNA follows: TGCACCAGCAGCCAAGTCGATCAGCGGGAGACCGCCTACGAGCAGTACTTC. Its translation is CTSSQVDQRETAYEQYF.

V usage is TRBV11-2 and J usage is TRBJ1-5, with a weak D call TRBD1 (5 bases). V lost 6 bases and J 4 bases, leaving 13 bases between the germline ends. The CDR3 extends over 14 amino acids. The germline CDR1 and CDR2 sequences are SGHAT and FQNNGV. CDR3 sequence: CASSPGLANQPQHF. CDR3 nucleotide sequence: TGTGCCAGCAGTCCGGGGCTCGCTAATCAGCCCCAGCATTTT.

This sequence joins TRBV19 and TRBJ1-2; TRBD1 agrees at 7 bases. Trimming removed 4 bases from V and 8 bases from J; junction bases left unmatched: 10. CDR1 and CDR2 from the germline V gene are LNHDA and SQIVND (reference sequence). This CDR3 is 14 amino acids long. For the CDR3, the DNA is TGTGCCAGTAGTAGCGACGGACAGGTTAGGGGCTACACCTTC. Translated: CASSSDGQVRGYTF. The variable domain in full, with the rest retrieved from reference TRBV19 and TRBJ1-2, is DGGITQSPKYLFRKEGQNVTLSCEQNLNHDAMYWYRQDPGQGLRLIYYSQIVNDFQKGDIAEGYSVSREKKESFPLTVTSAQKNPTAFYLCASSSDGQVRGYTFGSGTRLTVV.

CDR3 bases: TGTGCCAGCAGCCCCGAAAGTAGCGGGAGCTCCTACGAGCAGTACTTC. Translating gives CASSPESSGSSYEQYF. The gene calls are TRBV4-2 and TRBJ2-7, with 9 bases that match TRBD2. This CDR3 is built from 16 residues. V lost 4 bases, J lost 0 bases, and 7 bases stayed unmatched. CDR1 LGHNA and CDR2 YNFKEQ come from the germline V gene.

This chain links TRBV5-1 with TRBJ1-2, with D perhaps matching TRBD1 (5 bases). Trimming took 1 base from V and 8 from J, leaving 27 bases between them. There are 18 residues in the CDR3. The germline CDR1 and CDR2 sequences are SGHRS and YFSETQ. The CDR3 nucleotides read TGCGCCAGCAGCTTGTTATTGGCTGGGGCCGGGGCCGACGGAGGCTACACCTTC. Its protein is CASSLLLAGAGADGGYTF.

The chain couples TRBV25-1 to TRBJ2-1, with 13 bases identical to TRBD2. Looked up from germline, CDR1 is MGHDK and CDR2 is SYGVNS. CDR3 length: 16 amino acids. Trimming took 2 bases from V and 6 from J; bases not matched to a gene: 4. CDR3 region: CASSEPGLAGFNEQFF. DNA for the CDR3: TGTGCCAGCAGTGAACCGGGACTAGCGGGATTCAATGAGCAGTTCTTC.

This clone was picked up one time. The genes are TRBV25-1 and TRBJ2-5, with TRBD1 matching 7 bases. The J segment lost 1 base and the V segment lost 5 bases, leaving 7 bases of the junction unmatched. The CDR3 totals 15 residues. CDR1 is MGHDK and CDR2 is SYGVNS in the germline V gene. The CDR3 spells CASSIGTAAQETQYF. The DNA of the CDR3 is TGTGCCAGCAGTATCGGGACAGCCGCCCAAGAGACCCAGTACTTC.

This clone has a handful of counts. V is TRBV29-1 and J is TRBJ2-1; 9 bases are shared with TRBD2. The CDR3 runs to 13 residues. V dropped 7 bases and J dropped 4; count of bases not matched to a gene: 5. Germline V lookup: CDR1 SQVTM, CDR2 ANQGSEA. This CDR3 reads CSAGTSRYNEQFF. In DNA form, the CDR3 reads TGCAGCGCCGGGACTAGCAGGTACAATGAGCAGTTCTTC.

The chain joins TRBV7-2 to TRBJ2-1; the match to TRBD2 covers 7 bases. Germline CDR1 is SGHTA and CDR2 is FQGNSA. Trimming took 5 bases from V and 10 from J; bases not matched to a gene: 20. The CDR3 totals 17 residues. The CDR3 DNA reads as TGTGCCAGCAGCCCTAGGGTGGTCACGGGAGGAACGAGGGAGCAGTTCTTC. Amino acid sequence: CASSPRVVTGGTREQFF.

The chain couples TRBV7-9 to TRBJ1-1; 8 bases line up with TRBD1. Per germline, CDR1 SEHNR and CDR2 FQNEAQ (reference sequence). V lost 10 bases to trimming and J lost 0 bases; unmatched junction nucleotides: 4. This CDR3 contains 13 residues. CDR3: CANGQGMNTEAFF. The CDR3 DNA reads TGTGCCAACGGACAGGGAATGAACACTGAAGCTTTCTTT.

This clone appeared a few times. The chain has TRBV27 and TRBJ2-7, with 10 nucleotides matching TRBD1. This CDR3 spans 11 amino acids. Germline trimming cut 5 bases from V and 11 bases from J; bases unmatched to any gene: 3. Germline V gene lookup returns CDR1 MNHEY and CDR2 SMNVEV (reference sequence). The CDR3 protein is CASSQGTGEYF. In nucleotides, the CDR3 is TGTGCCAGCAGTCAAGGGACAGGGGAGTACTTC.

This chain connects TRBV28 to TRBJ2-3; possible D gene TRBD2, 7 bases. The CDR3 has 14 amino acids. Germline V gene lookup returns CDR1 MDHEN and CDR2 SYDVKM. V shed 1 base and J shed 7 bases, with 12 bases lying between them. CDR3 residues: CASSLLGGQNTQYF. CDR3 DNA: TGTGCCAGCAGTTTATTGGGGGGGCAAAATACGCAGTATTTT.

The chain links TRBV27 to TRBJ2-2; 8 bases fit TRBD1. The CDR3 covers 15 residues. Germline values: CDR1 MNHEY, CDR2 SMNVEV (reference sequence). J was trimmed by 6 bases and V by 5 bases; bases with no gene match: 8. The CDR3 DNA sequence: TGTGCCAGCAGTGTAAGGACAGGGAAGGCCGGGGAGCTGTTTTTT. As protein: CASSVRTGKAGELFF.